The sequence of this T cell receptor beta chain was determined in a study of blood T cell repertoires in COVID-19. Study details: Acute-phase and convalescent COVID-19 samples originated in the United States, Italy and Spain.

Method: immunoSEQ multiplex PCR; TCRdb's copy keeps in-frame clones and lacks some. Here the sample spans 85,000 to 90,000 clones, 86% being singletons. Germline V gene data show CDR1 as SNHLY and CDR2 as FYNNEI. The CDR3 extends over 14 amino acids. The junction had 9 bases not matched to a gene; V was cut back by 6 bases and J by 7 bases. This clonotype was sampled from a human donor in a cohort sampled during active COVID-19. The chain employs TRBV2 and TRBJ1-1, with 9 bases fitting TRBD1. What was sequenced was peripheral blood. The CDR3 reads CASRGGTGRSEAFF. The CDR3 bases are TGTGCCAGCAGGGGGGGGACAGGGCGGAGTGAAGCTTTCTTT.